This passage covers 30 T cell receptor beta chains from one sample sequenced in a study of T cell responses to AZD1222 COVID-19 vaccine. The assay was immunoSEQ multiplex PCR, and TCRdb's table has in-frame clones only and misses some. The sample comprises approximately 110,000 clones, approximately 88% of which are singletons, and roughly 4.2% rests with the top ten. The source was peripheral blood, collected on day 0 of AZD1222 vaccination. These receptors came from an adult in good health.

This chain connects TRBV25-1 to TRBJ2-5, with 16 bases matching TRBD2. Unmatched junction bases numbered 4, after V lost 6 bases and J lost 3 bases. Germline V lookup: CDR1 MGHDK, CDR2 SYGVNS. The CDR3 is 16 amino acids. Written as DNA, the CDR3 is TGTGCCAGCAGCTCGGGACTAGCGGGGGGGAAAGAGACCCAGTACTTC. Its protein product is CASSSGLAGGKETQYF. Variable domain in full (rest from reference TRBV25-1 and TRBJ2-5): EADIYQTPRYLVIGTGKKITLECSQTMGHDKMYWYQQDPGMELHLIHYSYGVNSTEKGDLSSESTVSRIRTEHFPLTLESARPSHTSQYLCASSSGLAGGKETQYFGPGTRLLVL.

This clone was observed once. The rearrangement links TRBV14 to TRBJ1-3; the D gene is possibly TRBD1 (5 bases). This CDR3 has 16 amino acids. Trimming removed 0 bases at V and 0 bases at J, with 9 bases between. Germline V CDR1 and CDR2: SGHDN, FVKESK. Here the CDR3 reads CASSQDWGISGNTIYF. DNA of the CDR3: TGTGCCAGCAGCCAAGACTGGGGGATCTCTGGAAACACCATATATTTT.

The V gene is TRBV4-3, the J gene TRBJ2-2, with TRBD1 identical over 8 bases. CDR1 is LGHNA, CDR2 YSLEER, per germline. Trimming removed 3 bases from V and 2 bases from J; junction bases left unmatched: 17. The CDR3 runs 20 residues. The CDR3 DNA follows: TGCGCCAGCAGCCAGAGCCTTCGCCGGGACAGGAATTTTAACACCGGGGAGCTGTTTTTT. Translation gives CASSQSLRRDRNFNTGELFF.

The rearrangement uses TRBV10-3 and TRBJ2-7; D may be TRBD1 (5 bases). Germline CDR1 is ENHRY and CDR2 is SYGVKD. This CDR3 is 15 amino acids long. Trimming stripped 4 bases from V and 0 bases from J, with 13 bases between. The DNA for the CDR3 is TGTGCCATCAGTGCATGGACCCAGGGCTCCTACGAGCAGTACTTC. Amino acid sequence: CAISAWTQGSYEQYF.

The rearrangement joins TRBV27 to TRBJ2-5; D remains ambiguous. The CDR3 has 13 residues. Germline values: CDR1 MNHEY, CDR2 SMNVEV (reference sequence). Trimming shortened V by 3 bases and J by 3 bases, and 8 bases separated the two germline ends. The CDR3 is CASSLGVEETQYF. The CDR3 coding sequence is TGTGCCAGCAGTTTGGGCGTTGAAGAGACCCAGTACTTC.

The V call is TRBV4-1, the J call TRBJ2-2, with 10 bases lining up with TRBD2. The germline CDR1 and CDR2 sequences are MGHRA and YSYEKL. The CDR3 is 18 amino acids. Trimming removed 2 bases from V and 6 bases from J; junction bases left unmatched: 12. The CDR3 loop reads CASSQPGLAGDFAGELFF. CDR3 DNA: TGCGCCAGCAGCCAACCCGGGCTAGCGGGAGACTTCGCCGGGGAGCTGTTTTTT.

The CDR3 loop reads CASSQGYRYEQYF. The CDR3, as DNA: TGTGCCAGCAGCCAAGGATATCGCTACGAGCAGTACTTC. The V gene is TRBV3-1 (or the pseudogene TRBV3-2), the J gene TRBJ2-7, with D unclear. The ends were cut back, 1 base at V and 3 bases at J, with 7 bases in the middle. Germline lookup yields CDR1 LGHDT and CDR2 YNNKEL (reference sequence). CDR3 length equals 13 residues.

J is TRBJ2-3 and V is TRBV7-3; 7 bases are shared with TRBD2. With 3 bases clipped from V and 5 bases from J, the junction kept 5 bases outside the gene matches. In germline, CDR1 is SGHTA, CDR2 FQGTGA. The CDR3 contains 14 residues. CDR3 sequence reads: CASSFTGGGDTQYF. As DNA, the CDR3 is TGTGCCAGCAGCTTTACGGGGGGAGGAGATACGCAGTATTTT.

This clone has only one observation. CDR3 DNA sequence: TGTGCCAGCAGTTCTTGGACCAGGGGTCGTGGGGCCAACGTCCTGACTTTC. Amino acids: CASSSWTRGRGANVLTF. J is TRBJ2-6 and V is TRBV28; D is perhaps TRBD1 (6 bases). The CDR3 extends over 17 amino acids. From germline, CDR1 is MDHEN and CDR2 SYDVKM. With 4 bases removed from V and 3 bases from J, the gap between germline ends came to 16 bases.

The chain carries TRBV7-9 and TRBJ2-4; D might be TRBD1 (6 bases). Germline loops: CDR1 SEHNR, CDR2 FQNEAQ (reference sequence). V gave up 4 bases and J gave up 4 bases, with 14 bases separating them. CDR3 length: 15 amino acids. The CDR3 here is CASSSYRDKKNIQYF. For the CDR3, the DNA is TGTGCCAGCAGCTCCTACCGGGACAAAAAAAACATTCAGTACTTC.

V gene TRBV7-8 combines with J gene TRBJ1-4; D gene uncertain. From germline, CDR1 is SGHVS and CDR2 FQNEAQ. CDR3 size: 17 residues. Trimming cost V 5 bases and J 0 bases, with 16 bases left between them. The chain's CDR3 is CASSLPRRFATNEKLFF. CDR3 nucleotide sequence: TGTGCCAGCAGCCTCCCCCGGAGGTTTGCAACTAATGAAAAACTGTTTTTT.

J is TRBJ1-2 and V is TRBV28, with a weak D call TRBD1 (5 bases). The CDR3 is 13 residues long. The V end was cut by 7 bases, the J end by 5 bases, with 14 bases between. Germline CDR1 MDHEN, CDR2 SYDVKM. CDR3 sequence (DNA): TGTGCCAGCAACCAAGACAGCCTGTATGGCTACACCTTC. It codes for CASNQDSLYGYTF.

This chain links TRBV18 with TRBJ2-7, with TRBD1 matching over 7 bases. Unmatched junction bases numbered 14, after V lost 8 bases and J lost 7 bases. Germline values: CDR1 KGHSH, CDR2 LQKENI. The CDR3 extends over 14 amino acids. The CDR3 is CASGKTGIGGEQYF. In DNA form, the CDR3 reads TGTGCCAGCGGGAAGACAGGGATCGGAGGTGAGCAGTACTTC.

This sequence joins TRBV7-8 and TRBJ2-3; D gene uncertain. This CDR3 is 11 amino acids long. Germline V lookup: CDR1 SGHVS, CDR2 FQNEAQ. Trimming cost V 9 bases and J 6 bases, with 10 bases left between them. CDR3 DNA: TGTGCCAGTAACGTTGGGGATACGCAGTATTTT. It codes for CASNVGDTQYF. Combining the CDR3 with reference TRBV7-8 and TRBJ2-3 gives the whole variable domain GAGVSQSPRYKVAKRGQDVALRCDPISGHVSLFWYQQALGQGPEFLTYFQNEAQLDKSGLPSDRFFAERPEGSVSTLKIQRTQQEDSAVYLCASNVGDTQYFGPGTRLTVL.

The V and J genes are TRBV19 and TRBJ2-2; D remains ambiguous. The CDR3 extends over 15 amino acids. The V gene lost 7 bases and the J gene lost 6 bases, with 18 bases spanning the gap. Germline CDR1 and CDR2: LNHDA and SQIVND (reference sequence). In nucleotides, the CDR3 is TGTGCCAGTAAGGATGTCGGTTCTGGCGCCGGGGAGCTGTTTTTT. This codes for CASKDVGSGAGELFF.

The CDR3 is CAISEYGTGTVRKPQHF. The CDR3 region has the DNA TGTGCCATCAGTGAGTACGGGACAGGGACGGTCCGAAAGCCCCAGCATTTT. This chain connects TRBV10-3 to TRBJ1-5; TRBD1 matches 9 bases. Germline V gene sequence: CDR1 ENHRY, CDR2 SYGVKD. This CDR3 is built from 17 residues. Trimming at V came to 1 base and at J to 8 bases, leaving 12 bases not matched to a gene.

The chain has TRBV7-9 and TRBJ2-1; the D gene could be TRBD1 or TRBD2 (5 bases each). Trimming cost V 3 bases and J 1 base, with 7 bases left between them. This CDR3 has 14 residues. Germline V gene data show CDR1 as SEHNR and CDR2 as FQNEAQ (reference sequence). The CDR3 here is CASSFWGSYNEQFF. The CDR3 region has the DNA TGTGCCAGCAGCTTCTGGGGGTCCTACAATGAGCAGTTCTTC.

The chain has TRBV7-8 and TRBJ2-7; 7 bases fit TRBD2. The germline V gene encodes CDR1 SGHVS and CDR2 FQNEAQ. Trimming removed 11 bases from V and 2 bases from J; junction bases left unmatched: 12. CDR3 size: 14 residues. The CDR3: CASEGAGPAYEQYF. CDR3 in DNA: TGTGCCTCCGAGGGAGCGGGGCCTGCCTACGAGCAGTACTTC.

The sample holds one count of this clone. The rearrangement links TRBV4-3 to TRBJ1-1; 7 bases agree with TRBD1. The CDR3 is 14 residues long. Germline trimming cut 2 bases from V and 6 bases from J; bases unmatched to any gene: 6. CDR1 LGHNA and CDR2 YSLEER come from the germline V gene. The CDR3 nucleotides are TGCGCCAGCAGCCAACTGGACAGGACTGCTGAAGCTTTCTTT. The encoded protein is CASSQLDRTAEAFF.

This chain links TRBV4-3 with TRBJ2-2; D might be TRBD2 (6 bases). V lost 6 bases, J lost 3 bases, and 17 bases lay in between. The germline CDR1 and CDR2 sequences are LGHNA and YSLEER. The CDR3 covers 16 residues. CDR3 DNA sequence: TGCGCCAGCAGTCCCGGAGGAGGGGCCTACACCGGGGAGCTGTTTTTT. Encoded protein: CASSPGGGAYTGELFF.

The V and J genes are TRBV10-1 and TRBJ2-7, with 7 bases matching TRBD2. Germline V gives CDR1 WNHNN, CDR2 SYGVQD (reference sequence). Trimming took 0 bases from V and 2 from J; bases not matched to a gene: 4. This CDR3 contains 15 residues. As DNA, the CDR3 is TGCGCCAGCAGTGAGTCGCGGGGGTACACCTACGAGCAGTACTTC. It yields the protein CASSESRGYTYEQYF.

This chain joins TRBV6-2 or TRBV6-3 and TRBJ1-2; a possible D gene is TRBD1 (6 bases). Trimming took 4 bases from V and 9 from J, leaving 15 bases between them. CDR1 is MNHEY, CDR2 SVGEGT, per germline. This CDR3 is built from 13 residues. The DNA for the CDR3 is TGTGCCAGCAGTTTTAAGGGGGGCGTAAGCTACACCTTC. It encodes CASSFKGGVSYTF.

The chain uses TRBV2 and TRBJ2-7, with TRBD2 matching over 7 bases. This CDR3 is built from 14 residues. V lost 6 bases to trimming and J lost 4 bases; unmatched junction nucleotides: 9. Per the germline V gene, CDR1 is SNHLY and CDR2 is FYNNEI. CDR3 region: CASRRDYLGYEQYF. The CDR3 coding sequence is TGTGCCAGCAGGAGGGACTACCTCGGGTACGAGCAGTACTTC.

The chain recombines TRBV27 with TRBJ2-7; 10 bases fit TRBD1. CDR3 length equals 13 residues. Losses at the gene ends were 3 bases for V and 6 bases for J; bases not matched to a gene: 2. Looked up from germline, CDR1 is MNHEY and CDR2 is SMNVEV (reference sequence). For the CDR3, the DNA is TGTGCCAGCAGTTTGGGGACAGGGGCCGAGCAGTACTTC. Amino acids: CASSLGTGAEQYF.

The V gene is TRBV6-6, the J gene TRBJ2-3; D is uncertain. Germline CDR1 MNHNY, CDR2 SVGAGI (reference sequence). V gave up 3 bases and J gave up 6 bases, with 19 bases separating them. The length of the CDR3 is 16 residues. CDR3 amino acids: CASSYSPSDSSDTQYF. The CDR3 DNA is TGTGCCAGCAGTTATAGTCCATCCGATAGCAGTGATACGCAGTATTTT.

The V call is TRBV19, the J call TRBJ1-5; D not certain. The CDR3 loop spans 15 amino acids. Germline V gene lookup returns CDR1 LNHDA and CDR2 SQIVND (reference sequence). Trimming stripped 2 bases from V and 4 bases from J, with 12 bases between. The CDR3 protein is CASSISAAHNQPQHF. The CDR3 DNA sequence: TGTGCCAGTAGTATATCGGCAGCTCATAATCAGCCCCAGCATTTT.

V gene TRBV27 combines with J gene TRBJ2-1, with D possibly being TRBD2 (6 bases). Trimming cost V 3 bases and J 7 bases, with 16 bases left between them. Germline-derived CDR1 and CDR2 are MNHEY and SMNVEV (reference sequence). The CDR3 sequence is 15 residues long. Here the CDR3 reads CASSFYGSGGNEQFF. The CDR3 DNA reads TGTGCCAGCAGTTTTTACGGGAGTGGTGGGAATGAGCAGTTCTTC.

The V gene is TRBV27, the J gene TRBJ1-1, with TRBD1 identical over 7 bases. Germline V lookup: CDR1 MNHEY, CDR2 SMNVEV (reference sequence). The CDR3 has 16 residues. The junction had 13 bases not matched to a gene; V was cut back by 6 bases and J by 3 bases. As DNA, the CDR3 is TGTGCCAGCAGCCCAGGGGGTCGTCTTGCCTACACTGAAGCTTTCTTT. It codes for CASSPGGRLAYTEAFF.

In this sample, this clone turned up once. The V call is TRBV6-2 or TRBV6-3, the J call TRBJ2-7; the D gene is possibly TRBD1 (7 bases). V was trimmed by 5 bases and J by 2 bases, leaving 19 bases between them. The V gene's germline CDR1 is MNHEY and CDR2 SVGEGT. The CDR3 sequence is 16 residues long. The CDR3, as DNA: TGTGCCAGCAGTAACCCCAGGGGGGATCCCACCTACGAGCAGTACTTC. Amino acid sequence: CASSNPRGDPTYEQYF.

The chain joins TRBV7-3 to TRBJ1-2; 9 nucleotides agree with TRBD1. This CDR3 has 16 amino acids. J was trimmed by 8 bases and V by 4 bases; bases with no gene match: 14. Looked up from germline, CDR1 is SGHTA and CDR2 is FQGTGA. The CDR3 coding sequence is TGTGCCAGCAGCTCCACCCCGGGACAGGGAAGTGGCGGCTACACCTTC. Protein: CASSSTPGQGSGGYTF.